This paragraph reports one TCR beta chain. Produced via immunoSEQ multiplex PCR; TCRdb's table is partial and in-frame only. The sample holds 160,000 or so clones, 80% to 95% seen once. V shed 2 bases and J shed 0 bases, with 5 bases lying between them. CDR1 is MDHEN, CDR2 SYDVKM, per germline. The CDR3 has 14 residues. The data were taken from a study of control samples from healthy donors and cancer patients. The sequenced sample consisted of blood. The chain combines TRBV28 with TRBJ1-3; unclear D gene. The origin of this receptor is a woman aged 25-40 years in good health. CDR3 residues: CASSLEFSGNTIYF. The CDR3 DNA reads TGTGCCAGCAGTTTAGAATTCTCTGGAAACACCATATATTTT.